These T cell receptor beta chains were read from a single sample in a study of breast tumors, draining lymph nodes, adjacent tissues. TCRdb recomputed calls from the multiplex PCR reads with MiXCR, one row per CDR3 protein. This table has 200,000 to 300,000 distinct CDR3 sequences, over 30% appearing once. The sequencing sample was made of axillary lymph node tissue. These receptors were taken from a female donor with breast cancer. Some clones in this sample may be carry-over from other donors' samples. Both conserved end residues are part of each CDR3. The D gene is left open where the match is weak. Size tells how often a clone was seen (once, few, many) or the class of an expanded clone, and some rows leave it out.

j_gene,d_gene,abundance,v_gene,CDR3aa,CDR3nt
TRBJ2-1,NA,NA,TRBV11-2,CASSFSFSISSYNEQFF,TGTGCCAGCAGCTTTAGTTTCTCGATTAGCTCCTACAATGAGCAGTTCTTC
TRBJ2-3,TRBD2,once,TRBV20-1,CSARDSGSWTDTQYF,TGCAGTGCTAGAGATAGCGGGAGTTGGACAGATACGCAGTATTTT
TRBJ2-3,TRBD1,many,TRBV20-1,CSANTGQGSTDTQYF,TGCAGTGCTAATACCGGACAGGGTTCCACAGATACGCAGTATTTT
TRBJ2-3,TRBD2,once,TRBV7-3,CASSSPRLAGGRVGDTQYF,TGTGCCAGCAGTTCCCCCCGACTAGCAGGAGGGCGGGTGGGGGATACGCAGTATTTT
TRBJ2-7,NA,many,TRBV6-6,CASSYVLGGYEQYF,TGTGCCAGCAGTTACGTTCTGGGAGGCTACGAGCAGTACTTC
TRBJ2-1,TRBD2,many,TRBV7-9,CASRGSLAGNNEQFF,TGTGCCAGCAGGGGTTCCCTAGCGGGAAACAATGAGCAGTTCTTC
TRBJ2-3,NA,many,TRBV19,CASSILSLSDTQYF,TGTGCCAGTAGTATCCTCTCGCTTAGCGATACGCAGTATTTT
TRBJ1-3,NA,many,TRBV9,CASSADSEGNTIYF,TGTGCCAGTTCTGCGGACAGCGAGGGAAACACCATATATTTT
TRBJ2-3,NA,many,TRBV5-6,CASSLGLLTDTQYF,TGTGCCAGCAGCCTCGGTCTTCTAACGGATACGCAGTATTTT
TRBJ2-1,TRBD1,many,TRBV20-1,CSADPGTGEQFF,TGCAGTGCAGACCCTGGGACAGGCGAGCAGTTCTTC
TRBJ2-5,NA,few,TRBV6-6,CASSHSTWGKRLQETQYF,TGTGCCAGCAGTCACTCGACTTGGGGGAAGCGGCTTCAAGAGACCCAGTACTTC
TRBJ2-5,NA,once,TRBV19,CASSTEQGGETQYF,TGTGCCAGTAGTACCGAACAGGGTGGAGAGACCCAGTACTTC
TRBJ2-1,TRBD1,many,TRBV4-3,CASSQVGQASYNEQFF,TGCGCCAGCAGCCAAGTGGGACAGGCCTCCTACAATGAGCAGTTCTTC
TRBJ1-5,NA,many,TRBV19,CASKGRGVSPEPQHF,TGTGCCAGTAAGGGCAGGGGTGTATCTCCAGAGCCCCAGCATTTT
TRBJ1-5,TRBD1,NA,TRBV12-3/TRBV12-4,CASSKEGQDSNQPQHF,TGTGCCAGCAGCAAGGAGGGACAGGATAGCAATCAGCCCCAGCATTTT
TRBJ2-2,NA,many,TRBV19,CASSIERGRTGELFF,TGTGCCAGTAGTATAGAGAGAGGGAGGACCGGGGAGCTGTTTTTT
TRBJ2-7,NA,NA,TRBV5-1,CASSGGTSYEQYF,TGCGCCAGCAGCGGGGGCACATCCTACGAGCAGTACTTC
TRBJ2-1,TRBD1,NA,TRBV6-5,CASSRTGGPTPTF,TGTGCCAGCAGCCGGACAGGGGGCCCCACTCCGACCTTC
TRBJ1-3,NA,many,TRBV6-5,CASSYRVDDKSGNTIYF,TGTGCCAGCAGTTACCGCGTTGACGACAAGTCTGGAAACACCATATATTTT
TRBJ2-1,TRBD2,many,TRBV6-4,CASSHESGSIDEQFF,TGTGCCAGCAGTCACGAAAGCGGGAGTATCGATGAGCAGTTCTTC
TRBJ1-5,TRBD1,NA,TRBV6-1,CASSKGTGVYQPQHF,TGTGCCAGCAGTAAAGGGACAGGGGTGTATCAGCCCCAGCATTTT
TRBJ2-2,NA,many,TRBV9,CASSVSLSDTGELFF,TGTGCCAGCAGCGTAAGTTTGTCGGACACCGGGGAGCTGTTTTTT
TRBJ2-1,NA,many,TRBV7-6,CASSLEAVSYNEQFF,TGTGCCAGCAGCTTGGAAGCGGTTTCCTACAATGAGCAGTTCTTC
TRBJ2-3,NA,many,TRBV19,CASSIATGDTQYF,TGTGCCAGTAGTATTGCAACAGGGGATACGCAGTATTTT
TRBJ1-2,NA,NA,TRBV12-3/TRBV12-4,CASSHDIYGYTF,TGTGCCAGCAGCCACGACATCTATGGCTACACCTTC
TRBJ1-2,NA,few,TRBV7-2,CASSLDWGTAF,TGTGCCAGCAGCTTAGATTGGGGCACAGCCTTC
TRBJ2-7,TRBD2,NA,TRBV15,CAASSPTSGRARGQYF,TGTGCCGCCAGCAGCCCGACTAGCGGGAGGGCAAGGGGGCAGTACTTC
TRBJ1-4,NA,many,TRBV5-1,CASSLNGDVEKLFF,TGCGCCAGCAGCTTGAACGGTGATGTTGAAAAACTGTTTTTT
TRBJ2-2,TRBD2,many,TRBV11-2,CASSHPSGTFTGELFF,TGTGCCAGCAGCCACCCTAGCGGGACGTTTACCGGGGAGCTGTTTTTT
TRBJ2-6,TRBD1,many,TRBV4-1,CASSQTTGAGANVLTF,TGCGCCAGCAGCCAAACGACAGGGGCCGGGGCCAACGTCCTGACTTTC
TRBJ2-5,NA,many,TRBV5-1,CASSVAGSKETQYF,TGCGCCAGCAGCGTGGCAGGGAGTAAAGAGACCCAGTACTTC
TRBJ2-2,TRBD2,many,TRBV14,CASSQDLASGTAGELFF,TGTGCCAGCAGCCAAGATTTAGCTAGCGGGACAGCCGGGGAGCTGTTTTTT
TRBJ1-4,NA,NA,TRBV19,CASSKGTNEKLFF,TGTGCCAGTAGTAAAGGGACTAATGAAAAACTGTTTTTT
TRBJ2-7,NA,many,TRBV20-1,CSARKGLESSYEQYF,TGCAGTGCTAGAAAGGGCCTAGAAAGCTCCTACGAGCAGTACTTC
TRBJ2-7,TRBD1,many,TRBV7-2,CASSNRDSAYEQYF,TGTGCCAGCAGCAACCGGGACAGTGCCTACGAGCAGTACTTC
TRBJ2-3,NA,NA,TRBV24-1,CATRLNSSPGSTDTQYF,TGTGCCACCCGCCTGAACAGTTCGCCGGGGAGCACAGATACGCAGTATTTT
TRBJ2-5,NA,many,TRBV10-3,CAISEGPQETQYF,TGTGCCATCAGTGAGGGGCCCCAAGAGACCCAGTACTTC
TRBJ1-5,NA,few,TRBV7-2,CASSPRGGTYSNQPQHF,TGTGCCAGCTCACCACGTGGGGGCACATATAGCAATCAGCCCCAGCATTTT
TRBJ2-1,NA,many,TRBV7-9,CASSPRGGSTYNEQFF,TGTGCCAGCAGCCCCCGGGGCGGGTCCACCTACAATGAGCAGTTCTTC
TRBJ2-7,NA,NA,TRBV10-3,CASSYGPGRAYEQYF,TGTGCCAGCAGTTACGGGCCGGGACGGGCCTACGAGCAGTACTTC
TRBJ2-6,NA,many,TRBV4-3,CASSQVVSSGANVLTF,TGCGCCAGCAGCCAGGTCGTAAGCTCTGGGGCCAACGTCCTGACTTTC
TRBJ1-2,NA,NA,TRBV5-4,CASSFSGAHGYTF,TGTGCCAGCAGCTTTTCAGGGGCCCATGGCTACACCTTC
TRBJ2-2,NA,many,TRBV24-1,CATSSGSGELFF,TGTGCCACCAGCTCGGGGAGCGGGGAGCTGTTTTTT
TRBJ2-4,NA,few,TRBV20-1,CSARPAGSDIQYF,TGCAGTGCCCGGCCGGCTGGGTCGGACATTCAGTACTTC
TRBJ2-5,NA,once,TRBV15,CATSRDQNAGETQYF,TGTGCCACCAGCAGAGATCAAAATGCGGGAGAGACCCAGTACTTC
TRBJ2-3,NA,many,TRBV20-1,CSAYLDTQYF,TGCAGTGCTTATCTCGATACGCAGTATTTT
TRBJ2-1,NA,few,TRBV6-6,CASSLSSAAYNEQFF,TGTGCCAGCAGTTTATCTAGCGCAGCGTACAATGAGCAGTTCTTC
TRBJ2-1,TRBD1,NA,TRBV11-2,CASSLSVTGGFNEQFF,TGTGCCAGCAGCTTATCCGTGACAGGGGGCTTTAATGAGCAGTTCTTC
TRBJ2-3,TRBD2,many,TRBV20-1,CSAPLVPGLAGDTQYF,TGCAGTGCTCCTCTCGTCCCGGGACTAGCGGGAGATACGCAGTATTTT
TRBJ2-1,NA,many,TRBV12-3/TRBV12-4,CASSYARGPPQHNEQFF,TGTGCCAGCAGCTACGCCCGGGGACCACCACAACACAATGAGCAGTTCTTC
TRBJ2-2,TRBD1,many,TRBV10-3,CAITGTGGMNTGELFF,TGTGCCATCACAGGGACAGGGGGCATGAACACCGGGGAGCTGTTTTTT